Shown below are 25 T cell receptor beta chains from a single sample sequenced in a study of T cells after yellow fever vaccination. TCRdb reprocessed the 5' RACE reads with MiXCR, giving one entry per CDR3 protein. The repertoire includes 200,000 to 300,000 distinct CDR3 sequences, approximately 3.8% of them detected once, and around 19% sits in the top ten. The material was PBMCs, obtained 15 days after the yellow fever booster vaccination. The source of these receptors is a man aged 18 to 30 who received the YFV17D yellow fever vaccine.

This clonotype was picked up many times. V is TRBV29-1 and J is TRBJ2-3; D is uncertain. Germline loops: CDR1 SQVTM, CDR2 ANQGSEA. The V and J ends lost 5 bases and 0 bases respectively, with 9 bases between them. This CDR3 is built from 13 residues. The CDR3, as DNA: TGCAGCGTTCGTAGACCTAGCACAGATACGCAGTATTTT. Its protein is CSVRRPSTDTQYF.

The sample holds many counts of this clonotype. The V call is TRBV5-1, the J call TRBJ1-1; TRBD1 aligns across 9 bases. V shed 6 bases, J shed 6 bases, and the junction held 6 bases outside the gene matches. Germline CDR1 is SGHRS and CDR2 is YFSETQ. The CDR3 is 13 amino acids. The CDR3 bases are TGCGCCAGCACCATCGGGACAGGGCCTGAAGCTTTCTTT. This codes for CASTIGTGPEAFF.

The gene calls are TRBV18 and TRBJ1-2, with TRBD1 identical over 7 bases. CDR3 size: 14 residues. The germline gives CDR1 KGHSH, CDR2 LQKENI. V lost 4 bases and J lost 2; bases outside the gene matches: 4. CDR3 nucleotide sequence: TGTGCCAGCTCACAAGACAGGGCGAACTATGGCTACACCTTC. The encoded protein is CASSQDRANYGYTF.

This clonotype showed up many times. The chain links TRBV10-3 to TRBJ2-7; D gene uncertain. This CDR3 contains 17 residues. The V end lost 2 bases, the J end lost 4 bases, and 21 bases lay between the germline ends. Looked up from germline, CDR1 is ENHRY and CDR2 is SYGVKD. CDR3 amino acids: CAISEKSLVGRPYEQYF. CDR3 DNA: TGTGCCATCAGTGAGAAGTCTCTAGTTGGCCGACCTTACGAGCAGTACTTC.

In its sample, this clonotype was seen many times. The chain combines TRBV15 with TRBJ2-4; 7 positions match TRBD2. J gave up 0 bases and V 0 bases, and 5 bases lay outside the gene matches. The germline V gene has CDR1 LNHNV and CDR2 YYDKDF (reference sequence). The CDR3 runs to 17 residues. This chain's CDR3 is CATSRDVAGIAKNIQYF. In DNA form, the CDR3 reads TGTGCCACCAGCAGAGATGTAGCGGGTATAGCCAAAAACATTCAGTACTTC.

This clonotype was picked up many times. The V and J genes are TRBV27 and TRBJ1-2; TRBD1 matches at 7 bases. The trim removed 6 bases at V and 5 bases at J, leaving 12 bases unmatched. Germline lookup yields CDR1 MNHEY and CDR2 SMNVEV (reference sequence). The CDR3 covers 15 residues. CDR3 nucleotides: TGTGCCAGCAGCTATCGGGCCCAGGGGGGATATGGCTACACCTTC. Residues: CASSYRAQGGYGYTF.

This clonotype was observed at least ten times. V and J are TRBV15 and TRBJ1-4; no clear D. Trimming cost V 2 bases and J 0 bases, with 16 bases left between them. The CDR3 covers 18 residues. CDR1 and CDR2 from the germline V gene are LNHNV and YYDKDF (reference sequence). This CDR3 reads CATSRLRRAVATNEKLFF. In DNA, the CDR3 is TGTGCCACCAGCAGACTAAGGCGGGCAGTTGCAACTAATGAAAAACTGTTTTTT.

This clonotype was seen ten or more times. The chain recombines TRBV5-1 with TRBJ2-2, with 7 nucleotides matching TRBD1. The V gene end was trimmed by 5 bases and the J gene end by 6 bases; junction bases not matched to a gene: 10. The CDR3 is 15 amino acids. CDR1 and CDR2 (germline): SGHRS, YFSETQ. CDR3 DNA: TGCGCCAGCAGACTCAGCACAGGGGTGGCCGGGGAGCTGTTTTTT. Amino acids: CASRLSTGVAGELFF. The full variable domain, with the rest looked up from reference TRBV5-1 and TRBJ2-2, is KAGVTQTPRYLIKTRGQQVTLSCSPISGHRSVSWYQQTPGQGLQFLFEYFSETQRNKGNFPGRFSGRQFSNSRSEMNVSTLELGDSALYLCASRLSTGVAGELFFGEGSRLTVL.

In this sample, this clonotype turned up many times. The rearrangement links TRBV18 to TRBJ2-1, with 8 bases that match TRBD2. The CDR3 is made up of 17 amino acids. With 0 bases clipped from V and 8 bases from J, the junction kept 12 bases outside the gene matches. Germline values: CDR1 KGHSH, CDR2 LQKENI. In DNA, the CDR3 is TGTGCCAGCTCACCACCGGGCGGGGGGCGAAGGGGCGATGAGCAGTTCTTC. It specifies CASSPPGGGRRGDEQFF.

The sample holds many counts of this clonotype. This rearrangement joins TRBV4-2 to TRBJ2-7; D uncertain. V was shortened by 0 bases and J by 4 bases, with 7 bases between the two germline ends. CDR3 length equals 13 residues. Germline V gene lookup returns CDR1 LGHNA and CDR2 YNFKEQ. This CDR3 reads CASSQELFYEQYV. Written as DNA, the CDR3 is TGTGCCAGCAGCCAAGAGTTATTTTACGAGCAGTACGTC.

This clonotype was seen ten or more times. The rearrangement joins TRBV20-1 to TRBJ2-2, with D unresolved. This CDR3 is built from 11 residues. CDR1 and CDR2 from the germline V gene are DFQATT and SNEGSKA (reference sequence). The ends were cut back, 6 bases at V and 3 bases at J, with 5 bases in the middle. Written as DNA, the CDR3 is TGCAGTGCCACAGACACCGGGGAGCTGTTTTTT. Protein sequence: CSATDTGELFF.

This clonotype was picked up a small number of times. The chain is built from TRBV7-2 and TRBJ1-4; no firm D call. The germline CDR1 and CDR2 sequences are SGHTA and FQGNSA. V was pared by 1 base and J by 8 bases, with 11 bases between. The CDR3 covers 14 residues. Here the CDR3 DNA reads TGTGCCAGCAGCTTAGGATGGGATGGGGAAAAACTGTTTTTT. Amino acids: CASSLGWDGEKLFF.

This clonotype was observed many times. This chain links TRBV28 with TRBJ2-3; 9 bases agree with TRBD2. The CDR3 sequence is 15 residues long. Trimming removed 8 bases from V and 9 bases from J; junction bases left unmatched: 15. Per the germline V gene, CDR1 is MDHEN and CDR2 is SYDVKM. CDR3 nucleotide sequence: TGTGCCAGCCTAAGTGGCGGGGGGGCTCCGGTCACGCAGTATTTT. It encodes CASLSGGGAPVTQYF.

This clonotype was recorded at least ten times. This chain connects TRBV5-1 to TRBJ1-1; D is possibly TRBD1 (6 bases). The germline V gene has CDR1 SGHRS and CDR2 YFSETQ. CDR3 length: 15 residues. The V end lost 4 bases, the J end lost 4 bases, and 17 bases lay between the germline ends. CDR3 bases: TGCGCCAGCAGCCCAGGGGTAATTGCGGGCACTGAAGCTTTCTTT. This sequence encodes CASSPGVIAGTEAFF.

This clonotype was picked up many times. In DNA, the CDR3 is TGTGCCAGCAGCTTGGTGGGGCGGGGGTCGAACACCGGGGAGCTGTTTTTT. This gives the protein CASSLVGRGSNTGELFF. The rearrangement uses TRBV5-4 and TRBJ2-2, with 7 bases that match TRBD2. The length of the CDR3 is 17 residues. The V and J ends lost 0 bases and 0 bases, in that order; junction bases with no gene match: 5. Germline CDR1 is SGHNT and CDR2 is YYREEE (reference sequence).

This clonotype appeared many times. The chain couples TRBV5-4 to TRBJ1-4, with a possible D match to TRBD1 (6 bases). V lost 3 bases and J 5 bases, leaving 11 bases between the germline ends. The CDR3 is 14 residues long. The germline V gene has CDR1 SGHNT and CDR2 YYREEE (reference sequence). DNA of the CDR3: TGTGCCAGCAGCTATGGACAGCTGAATGAAAAACTGTTTTTT. It translates to CASSYGQLNEKLFF.

There are many counts of this clonotype. The CDR3 sequence is CASRGGEGNTGELFF. DNA of the CDR3: TGTGCCAGTAGAGGAGGGGAGGGGAACACCGGGGAGCTGTTTTTT. This chain links TRBV19 with TRBJ2-2; 7 nucleotides align to TRBD2. CDR1 and CDR2 from the germline V gene are LNHDA and SQIVND (reference sequence). The CDR3 has 15 amino acids. V lost 6 bases to trimming and J lost 1 base; unmatched junction nucleotides: 5.

There are many counts of this clonotype. The chain employs TRBV7-2 and TRBJ1-4; D not resolved. Germline lookup yields CDR1 SGHTA and CDR2 FQGNSA. CDR3 length: 13 amino acids. V lost 3 bases, J lost 8 bases, and 10 bases lay in between. The CDR3 DNA reads TGTGCCAGCAGCTTCGGGGTGGGGGAAAAACTGTTTTTT. This encodes CASSFGVGEKLFF.

This clonotype was found a few times. V usage is TRBV9 and J usage is TRBJ1-1; D ambiguous. The CDR3 runs 14 residues. Germline-derived CDR1 and CDR2 are SGDLS and YYNGEE. The V end was cut by 6 bases, the J end by 4 bases, with 16 bases between. The CDR3 nucleotides read TGTGCCAGCACCTACACGGGGTTTGGCACTGAAGCTTTCTTT. Its protein product is CASTYTGFGTEAFF.

This clonotype was seen at least ten times. This sequence joins TRBV20-1 and TRBJ1-3; D ambiguous. Trimming removed 3 bases from V and 8 bases from J, with 11 bases in between. In germline, CDR1 is DFQATT, CDR2 SNEGSKA (reference sequence). This CDR3 has 12 residues. CDR3 protein: CSARRGRDTIYF. CDR3 DNA: TGCAGTGCTAGGCGCGGACGAGACACCATATATTTT.

This clonotype was recorded at least ten times. The chain couples TRBV28 to TRBJ1-3, with 8 bases fitting TRBD1. The V gene's germline CDR1 is MDHEN and CDR2 SYDVKM. CDR3 length equals 16 residues. The J segment lost 0 bases and the V segment lost 3 bases, leaving 4 bases of the junction unmatched. Written as DNA, the CDR3 is TGTGCCAGCAGTTTTCCGGGACAGGACTCTGGAAACACCATATATTTT. Its translation is CASSFPGQDSGNTIYF.

This clonotype was seen repeatedly, ten times or more. The chain is built from TRBV12-3 or TRBV12-4 and TRBJ1-4; 7 bases agree with TRBD1. CDR3 length equals 17 residues. Trimming cost V 6 bases and J 4 bases; bases outside gene matches: 14. The CDR3 bases are TGTGCCAGCAGCCTCTGGACAGGCCGAACTATTAATGAAAAACTGTTTTTT. Translated, it gives CASSLWTGRTINEKLFF.

This clonotype came up many times. V and J are TRBV5-1 and TRBJ2-5; 11 bases are shared with TRBD2. The CDR3 is 17 amino acids. From germline, CDR1 is SGHRS and CDR2 YFSETQ. The trim removed 2 bases at V and 2 bases at J, leaving 8 bases unmatched. CDR3 in DNA: TGCGCCAGCAGCTTTGGCGCTAGCGGGGGGCCTCAAGAGACCCAGTACTTC. It encodes CASSFGASGGPQETQYF.

This clonotype was found many times. This chain links TRBV2 with TRBJ1-2; 9 nucleotides agree with TRBD1. The CDR3 totals 14 residues. The ends lost 3 bases at V and 4 bases at J; junction bases unmatched: 3. Germline V CDR1 and CDR2: SNHLY, FYNNEI. The CDR3 loop reads CASSEDRGGYGYTF. CDR3 in DNA: TGTGCCAGCAGTGAGGACAGGGGTGGCTATGGCTACACCTTC. Full variable domain (missing parts from reference TRBV2 and TRBJ1-2): EPEVTQTPSHQVTQMGQEVILRCVPISNHLYFYWYRQILGQKVEFLVSFYNNEISEKSEIFDDQFSVERPDGSNFTLKIRSTKLEDSAMYFCASSEDRGGYGYTFGSGTRLTVV.

This clonotype was observed many times. J is TRBJ1-2 and V is TRBV2; D not certain. Germline CDR1 and CDR2: SNHLY and FYNNEI. The CDR3 runs 13 residues. V was shortened by 6 bases and J by 2 bases, with 10 bases between the two germline ends. The CDR3, as DNA: TGTGCCAGCAGGACGGGCGGAAACTATGGCTACACCTTC. Residues: CASRTGGNYGYTF.